This T cell receptor beta chain derives from a study of T cell changes during pregnancy in multiple sclerosis. This CDR3 comprises 13 residues. Per the germline V gene, CDR1 is MNHNS and CDR2 is SASEGT. The germline V and J ends were trimmed by 2 bases and 5 bases, with 9 bases remaining between them. Only in-frame clones appear in the TCRdb table, and some are missing; sequencing was by immunoSEQ multiplex PCR. The sample lists tens of thousands of clones, roughly 88% seen once, with around 4.7% in the top ten. The sample consisted of peripheral blood, taken in the second trimester of pregnancy. The rearrangement uses TRBV6-1 and TRBJ2-5; D is undetermined. The TCR sequence derives from a female donor in good health, enrolled as a control in a pregnancy study. CDR3 DNA sequence: TGTGCCAGCAGTGAATCGATCCGGGAGACCCAGTACTTC. Its translation is CASSESIRETQYF.